The rows below give T cell receptor beta chains drawn from one sample of a study of T cell responses to AZD1222 COVID-19 vaccine. Data came from immunoSEQ multiplex PCR; TCRdb stores just in-frame clones and leaves some out. The table includes approximately 130,000 clones, 85% to 90% detected once. The sample was peripheral blood, taken on day 0 of AZD1222 vaccination. These receptors all stem from an adult in good health. CDR3s leave out the opening cysteine and the closing phenylalanine or tryptophan.

v_gene	len	j_gene	CDR3aa
TRBV5-6	14	TRBJ2-1	ASSLAGTGGLSEQF
TRBV5-1	13	TRBJ2-7	ASSLAIRGDSWQY
TRBV2	14	TRBJ2-2	ASRAGLAGVTGELF
TRBV6-5	14	TRBJ2-1	ASSYSGGGPWNEQF
TRBV7-3	17	TRBJ2-2	ASSPGLAGGIYNTGELF
TRBV5-4	13	TRBJ1-1	ASSFLDSLNTEAF
TRBV19	12	TRBJ1-1	ASSTVGLDTEAF
TRBV27	15	TRBJ1-1	ASSLSTIYRGVTEAF
TRBV5-1	13	TRBJ1-3	ASSSHAGTGNTIY
TRBV4-3	12	TRBJ1-2	ASSQGPRGEGYT
TRBV7-2	14	TRBJ2-3	ASSFRSGGITDTQY
TRBV5-6	13	TRBJ1-2	ASLPSRGHIDGYT
TRBV7-2	14	TRBJ2-3	ASSLAGGGVADTQY
TRBV9	13	TRBJ1-3	ASSVGQGSGNTIY
TRBV28	11	TRBJ1-2	ASNAGKSVGYT
TRBV7-2	13	TRBJ1-5	ASSLDRGGSQPQH
TRBV3-1/TRBV3-2	12	TRBJ1-2	ASSLPPGAFGYT
TRBV10-3	15	TRBJ2-2	AISGSSGAPNTGELF
TRBV6-2/TRBV6-3	15	TRBJ2-1	ASSYRPDRGSYNEQF
TRBV5-8	11	TRBJ2-1	ASSFFATNEQF
TRBV6-2/TRBV6-3	19	TRBJ2-1	ASSYSLIGTSGGAEDNEQF
TRBV5-5	12	TRBJ2-1	ASSLTSGSIEQF
TRBV5-6	9	TRBJ2-1	ASSLGGEQF
TRBV30	8	TRBJ2-1	AWGPSEQF
TRBV10-3	12	TRBJ1-5	AIRPGTGNQPQH
TRBV7-2	12	TRBJ1-1	ASRGGGMNTEAF
TRBV9	11	TRBJ2-1	ASSALGTVEQF
TRBV4-2	11	TRBJ2-1	ASSRSQGNEQF
TRBV6-6	12	TRBJ2-1	ASTGAQKGNEQF
TRBV7-3	14	TRBJ2-2	ASSLVSPPNTGELF
TRBV18	12	TRBJ2-2	ASSPPGTTGELF
TRBV7-8	15	TRBJ1-5	ASSLGQGQGVRQPQH
TRBV5-8	17	TRBJ1-1	ASSPVFGGLSLSNTEAF
TRBV7-2	12	TRBJ1-1	ASRSVQGSTEAF
TRBV3-1/TRBV3-2	13	TRBJ1-5	ASSQGDRGGQPQH
TRBV4-1	13	TRBJ2-3	ASSQDGGSTDTQY
TRBV7-3	13	TRBJ2-3	ASSLDRQSTDTQY
TRBV20-1	13	TRBJ1-2	SASTRGRGLVGYT
TRBV9	13	TRBJ2-7	ASSERPTGYDEQY
TRBV27	12	TRBJ2-3	ASSLRQVADTQY
TRBV5-1	13	TRBJ1-4	ASSLRQGGLEKLF
TRBV12-3/TRBV12-4	11	TRBJ1-1	ASRWTENTEAF
TRBV27	13	TRBJ2-2	ASSGTGGFTGELF
TRBV3-1/TRBV3-2	16	TRBJ2-1	ASSQGWGALAQKNEQF
TRBV5-1	16	TRBJ2-4	ASSLGQGALGAKNIQY
TRBV28	13	TRBJ1-2	ASSSHTVNNYGYT
TRBV5-1	15	TRBJ1-1	ASRRSPSDRVNTEAF
TRBV3-1/TRBV3-2	14	TRBJ1-1	ASSPSSGAMNTEAF
TRBV6-6	12	TRBJ2-7	ASRTSGTAYEQY
TRBV12-3/TRBV12-4	11	TRBJ1-5	ASTGRVTQPQH
TRBV10-3	11	TRBJ2-1	AITGRRENEQF
TRBV7-2	13	TRBJ1-3	ASSPGGSSGNTIY
TRBV6-2/TRBV6-3	12	TRBJ1-2	ASSRTGSSYGYT
TRBV6-5	11	TRBJ1-1	ASRRLVNTEAF
TRBV7-9	14	TRBJ2-1	ASSLSVGLAGDEQF
TRBV27	12	TRBJ2-7	ASSSKQRGYEQY
TRBV5-6	12	TRBJ2-6	ASRPLSGANVLT
TRBV18	14	TRBJ1-5	ASSPRGGDGNQPQH
TRBV7-9	11	TRBJ1-2	ASSLETGRGYT